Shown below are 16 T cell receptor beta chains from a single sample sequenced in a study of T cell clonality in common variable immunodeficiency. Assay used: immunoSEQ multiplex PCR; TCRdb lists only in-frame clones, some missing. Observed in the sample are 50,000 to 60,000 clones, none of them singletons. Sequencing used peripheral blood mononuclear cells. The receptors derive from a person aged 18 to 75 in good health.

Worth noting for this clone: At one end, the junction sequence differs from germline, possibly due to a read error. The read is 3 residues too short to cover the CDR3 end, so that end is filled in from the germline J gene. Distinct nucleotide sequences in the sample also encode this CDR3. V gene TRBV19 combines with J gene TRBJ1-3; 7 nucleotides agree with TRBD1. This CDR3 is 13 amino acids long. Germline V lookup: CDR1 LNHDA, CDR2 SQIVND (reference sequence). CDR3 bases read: TGCGCCAGTACGGGGACAGAACGAAACACG. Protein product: CASTGTERNT. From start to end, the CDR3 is CASTGTERNTIYF.

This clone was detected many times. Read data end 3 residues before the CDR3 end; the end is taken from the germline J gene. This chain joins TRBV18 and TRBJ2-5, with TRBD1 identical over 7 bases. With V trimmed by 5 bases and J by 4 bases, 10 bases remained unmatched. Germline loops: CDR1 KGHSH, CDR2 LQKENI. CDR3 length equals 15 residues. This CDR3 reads CASSSRDSLSETQYF. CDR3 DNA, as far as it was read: TGTGCCAGCTCATCAAGGGACAGCCTCTCAGAGACC.

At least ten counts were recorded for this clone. CDR3 region: CASSRLSRMNTEAFF. The DNA read from the CDR3 is TGTGCCAGCAGTCGATTAAGTAGAATGAACACTGAA. The genes are TRBV2 and TRBJ1-1; D is unresolved. The read comes to an end 3 residues before the CDR3 does, leaving the germline J gene to fill in the end. Per germline, CDR1 SNHLY and CDR2 FYNNEI. The CDR3 is 15 residues long. V gave up 5 bases and J gave up 0 bases, with 13 bases separating them. The full variable domain, completed using reference TRBV2 and TRBJ1-1, is EPEVTQTPSHQVTQMGQEVILRCVPISNHLYFYWYRQILGQKVEFLVSFYNNEISEKSEIFDDQFSVERPDGSNFTLKIRSTKLEDSAMYFCASSRLSRMNTEAFFGQGTRLTVV.

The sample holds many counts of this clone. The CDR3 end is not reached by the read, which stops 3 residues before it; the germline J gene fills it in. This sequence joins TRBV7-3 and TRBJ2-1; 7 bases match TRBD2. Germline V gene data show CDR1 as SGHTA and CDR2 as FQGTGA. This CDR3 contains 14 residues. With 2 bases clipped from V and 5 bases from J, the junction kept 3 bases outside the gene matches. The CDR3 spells CASSLYTSDNEQFF. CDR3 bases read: TGTGCCAGCAGCTTATACACTAGCGACAATGAG. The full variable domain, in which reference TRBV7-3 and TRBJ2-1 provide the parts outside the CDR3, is GAGVSQTPSNKVTEKGKYVELRCDPISGHTALYWYRQSLGQGPEFLIYFQGTGAADDSGLPNDRFFAVRPEGSVSTLKIQRTERGDSAVYLCASSLYTSDNEQFFGPGTRLTVL.

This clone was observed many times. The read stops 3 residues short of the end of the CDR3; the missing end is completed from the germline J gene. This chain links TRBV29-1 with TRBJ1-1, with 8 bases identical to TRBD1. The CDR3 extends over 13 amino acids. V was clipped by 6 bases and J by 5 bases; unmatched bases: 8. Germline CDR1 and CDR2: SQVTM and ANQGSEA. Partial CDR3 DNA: TGCAGCGTGAGACAGGGGTTGGGGACTGAA. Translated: CSVRQGLGTE. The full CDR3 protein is CSVRQGLGTEAFF.

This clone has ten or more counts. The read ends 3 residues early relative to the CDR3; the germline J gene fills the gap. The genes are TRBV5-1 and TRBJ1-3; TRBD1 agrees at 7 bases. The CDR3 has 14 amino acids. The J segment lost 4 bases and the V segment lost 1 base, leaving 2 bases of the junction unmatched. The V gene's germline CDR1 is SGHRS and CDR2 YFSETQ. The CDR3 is CASSLRDSGNTIYF. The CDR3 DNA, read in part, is TGCGCCAGCAGCTTGAGGGACAGCGGAAACACC.

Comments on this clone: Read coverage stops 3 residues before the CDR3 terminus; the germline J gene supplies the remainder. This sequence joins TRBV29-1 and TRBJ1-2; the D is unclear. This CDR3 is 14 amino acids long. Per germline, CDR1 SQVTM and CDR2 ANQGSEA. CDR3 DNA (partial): TGCAGCGTGAGGACTAGCGGACTTTACAATGAC. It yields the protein CSVRTSGLYND. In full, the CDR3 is CSVRTSGLYNDYTF.

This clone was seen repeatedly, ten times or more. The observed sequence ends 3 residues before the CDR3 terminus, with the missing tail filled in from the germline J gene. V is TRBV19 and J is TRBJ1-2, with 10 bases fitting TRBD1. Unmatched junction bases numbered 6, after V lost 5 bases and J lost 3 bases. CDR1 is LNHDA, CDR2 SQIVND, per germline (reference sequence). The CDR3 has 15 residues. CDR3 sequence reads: CASSFAGTGDYGYTF. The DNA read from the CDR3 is TGTGCCAGTAGTTTCGCCGGGACAGGGGACTATGGC.

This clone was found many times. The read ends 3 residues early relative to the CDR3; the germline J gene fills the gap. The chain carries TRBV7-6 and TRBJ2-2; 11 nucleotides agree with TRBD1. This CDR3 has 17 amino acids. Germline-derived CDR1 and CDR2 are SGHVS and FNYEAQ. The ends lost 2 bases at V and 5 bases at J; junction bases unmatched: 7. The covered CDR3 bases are TGTGCCAGCAGCTTAACCCCGGACAGGGGGCAAACCGGGGAG. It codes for CASSLTPDRGQTGE. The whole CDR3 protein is CASSLTPDRGQTGELFF.

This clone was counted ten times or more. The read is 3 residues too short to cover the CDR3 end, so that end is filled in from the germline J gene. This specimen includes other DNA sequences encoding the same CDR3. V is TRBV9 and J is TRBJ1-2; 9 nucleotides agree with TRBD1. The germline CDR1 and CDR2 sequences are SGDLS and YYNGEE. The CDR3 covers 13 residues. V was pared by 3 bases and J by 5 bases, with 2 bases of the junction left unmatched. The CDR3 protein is CASSAGTGYGYTF. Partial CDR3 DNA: TGTGCCAGCAGCGCAGGGACAGGGTATGGC.

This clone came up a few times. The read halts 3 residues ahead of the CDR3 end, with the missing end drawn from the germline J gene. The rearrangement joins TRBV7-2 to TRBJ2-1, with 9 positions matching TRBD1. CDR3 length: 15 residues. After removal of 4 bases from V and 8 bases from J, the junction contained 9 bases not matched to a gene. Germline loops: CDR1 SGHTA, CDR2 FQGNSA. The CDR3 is CASSSSGTGIHEQFF. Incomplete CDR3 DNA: TGTGCCAGCAGCTCCTCCGGGACAGGGATCCATGAG.

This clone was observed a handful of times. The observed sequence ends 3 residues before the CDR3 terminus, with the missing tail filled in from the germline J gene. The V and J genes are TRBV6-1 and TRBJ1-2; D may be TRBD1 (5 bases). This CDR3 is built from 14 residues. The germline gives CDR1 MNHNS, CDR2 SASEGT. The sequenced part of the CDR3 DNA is TGTGCCAGCAGTGAATGGGCCAGGACATTCGGC. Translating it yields CASSEWARTFG. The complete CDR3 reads CASSEWARTFGYTF.

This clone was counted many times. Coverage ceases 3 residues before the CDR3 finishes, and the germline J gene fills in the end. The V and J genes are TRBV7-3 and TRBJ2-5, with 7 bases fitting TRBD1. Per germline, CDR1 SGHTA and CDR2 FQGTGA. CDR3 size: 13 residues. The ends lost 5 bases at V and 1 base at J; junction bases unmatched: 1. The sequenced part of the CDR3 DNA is TGTGCCAGCAGCCGGGACAGCCAAGAGACC. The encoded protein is CASSRDSQET. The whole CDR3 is CASSRDSQETQYF. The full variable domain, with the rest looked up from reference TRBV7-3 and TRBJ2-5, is GAGVSQTPSNKVTEKGKYVELRCDPISGHTALYWYRQSLGQGPEFLIYFQGTGAADDSGLPNDRFFAVRPEGSVSTLKIQRTERGDSAVYLCASSRDSQETQYFGPGTRLLVL.

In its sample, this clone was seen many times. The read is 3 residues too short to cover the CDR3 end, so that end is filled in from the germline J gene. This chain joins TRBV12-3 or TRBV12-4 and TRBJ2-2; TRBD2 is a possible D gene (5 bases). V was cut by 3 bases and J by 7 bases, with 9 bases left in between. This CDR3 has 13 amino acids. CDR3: CASSFFEGGELFF. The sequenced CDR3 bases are TGTGCCAGCAGTTTCTTCGAGGGCGGGGAG.

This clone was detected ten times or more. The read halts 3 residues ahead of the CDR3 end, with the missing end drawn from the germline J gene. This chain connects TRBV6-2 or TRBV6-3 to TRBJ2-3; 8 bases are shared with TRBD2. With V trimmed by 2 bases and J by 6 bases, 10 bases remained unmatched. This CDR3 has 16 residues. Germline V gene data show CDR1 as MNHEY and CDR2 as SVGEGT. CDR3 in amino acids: CASSYPTERGLDTQYF. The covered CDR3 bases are TGTGCCAGCAGTTACCCCACGGAGCGGGGGTTGGATACG.

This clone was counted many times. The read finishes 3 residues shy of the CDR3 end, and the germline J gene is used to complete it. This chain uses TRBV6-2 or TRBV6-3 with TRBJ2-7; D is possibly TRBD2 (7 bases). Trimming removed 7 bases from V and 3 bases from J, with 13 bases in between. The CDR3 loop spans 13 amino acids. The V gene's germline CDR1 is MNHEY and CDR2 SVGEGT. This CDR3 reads CASIEGGDYEQYF. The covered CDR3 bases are TGTGCCAGCATCGAGGGGGGGGACTACGAG.